This T cell receptor (beta chain) appears in the sequencing data of a study of shared clonotypes between healthy human individuals. Study-level points and caveats: Sharing across four donors was highest in naive CD4 (around 5%) and lowest in memory CD8 (around 0.4%).

Produced via immunoSEQ multiplex PCR; TCRdb's table is partial and in-frame only. The sample has under 1 million clones; 95% to 97% are singletons. Only CD45RO-negative cells positively selected for CCR7 counted as naive CD8 cells, so terminally differentiated effector memory CD45RA+ cells were excluded. Details on this clone: Antigen unknown.

The receptor was derived from a man in his thirties or forties in good health. The sequencing input was naive CD8+ T cells sorted from blood.

The CDR3 sequence is CAISESWTGTNEQFF. CDR3 DNA sequence: TGTGCCATCAGTGAGTCCTGGACAGGGACCAATGAGCAGTTCTTC. The chain links TRBV10-3 to TRBJ2-1; 8 bases agree with TRBD1. The trim removed 0 bases at V and 6 bases at J, leaving 4 bases unmatched. Per germline, CDR1 ENHRY and CDR2 SYGVKD. This CDR3 is 15 amino acids long.